One sample yielded the 25 T cell receptor beta chains listed below, sequenced in a study of T cells in Graves' hyperthyroidism and ophthalmopathy. The source material, RNA transcripts, was used to amplify TCR beta CDR3 regions. TCR CDR3 underwent first-round RT-PCR with the HTBI primer set. TCRdb reprocessed the multiplex PCR reads via MiXCR and lists one record per CDR3 protein. The repertoire holds around 490,000 distinct CDR3 sequences, with about 20% as singletons. Sequenced material: blood. Receptors originate from a man aged 40-50 years with Graves' ophthalmopathy.

The V gene is TRBV9, the J gene TRBJ2-6; D is uncertain. Trimming removed 4 bases at V and 2 bases at J, with 13 bases between. The germline CDR1 and CDR2 sequences are SGDLS and YYNGEE. The CDR3 contains 16 residues. The CDR3 sequence: CASSSRHLTGANVLTF. In DNA form, the CDR3 reads TGTGCCAGCAGCTCGAGACACTTGACTGGGGCCAACGTCCTGACTTTC.

This clonotype turned up a few times. The chain carries TRBV7-9 and TRBJ2-3; D is possibly TRBD1 or TRBD2 (6 bases each). The V gene's germline CDR1 is SEHNR and CDR2 FQNEAQ (reference sequence). The CDR3 runs to 15 residues. V lost 5 bases, J lost 4 bases, and 16 bases lay in between. CDR3 DNA: TGTGCCAGCAGCGAGCAGGGGAGGAGTCCAGATACGCAGTATTTT. This codes for CASSEQGRSPDTQYF.

The chain has TRBV5-1 and TRBJ2-1; no reliable D call. CDR1 SGHRS and CDR2 YFSETQ come from the germline V gene. This CDR3 region has 14 residues. Trimming pared 0 bases from V and 3 bases from J, leaving 7 bases between. CDR3 residues: CASSLEMNYNEQFF. DNA for the CDR3: TGCGCCAGCAGCTTGGAAATGAACTACAATGAGCAGTTCTTC.

This clonotype appeared a few times. The rearrangement joins TRBV7-9 to TRBJ2-1; 10 bases fit TRBD1. Germline lookup yields CDR1 SEHNR and CDR2 FQNEAQ (reference sequence). J gave up 7 bases and V 0 bases, and 6 bases lay outside the gene matches. The CDR3 length is 16 residues. The CDR3 is CASSLAGQGFRNEQFF. In DNA, the CDR3 is TGTGCCAGCAGCTTAGCGGGACAGGGGTTTCGTAATGAGCAGTTCTTC.

This clonotype showed up just a few times. This chain connects TRBV6-1 to TRBJ1-2; perhaps TRBD1 as D (6 bases). The CDR3 has 14 residues. Germline-derived CDR1 and CDR2 are MNHNS and SASEGT. The V end was cut by 7 bases, the J end by 6 bases, with 18 bases between. The CDR3 coding sequence is TGTGCCAGCATCCGGACAGTCGATGTCCATGGCTACACCTTC. Residues: CASIRTVDVHGYTF.

The rearrangement uses TRBV12-3 or TRBV12-4 and TRBJ1-3; D gene unclear. V gave up 8 bases and J gave up 0 bases, with 11 bases separating them. The CDR3 covers 14 residues. The CDR3 nucleotides read TGTGCCAGCTCTTACAGTCACTCTGGAAACACCATATATTTT. It translates to CASSYSHSGNTIYF.

A note on this clonotype: The germline gene is not matched at one end of the junction; a read error may be the cause. V is TRBV11-2 and J is TRBJ2-1; D not resolved. Germline CDR1 and CDR2: SGHAT and FQNNGV. The CDR3 has 16 residues. Here the CDR3 reads CASSQDGTATYNEQFF. DNA for the CDR3: TGCGCCAGCAGCCAAGACGGCACCGCAACCTACAATGAGCAGTTCTTC.

The chain uses TRBV13 and TRBJ2-3; D is possibly TRBD2 (6 bases). This CDR3 has 14 residues. Germline CDR1 reads PRHDT; CDR2 reads FYEKMQ (reference sequence). V dropped 8 bases and J dropped 5 bases, with 17 bases sitting between them. The CDR3 reads CASGPPLGGDTQYF. The CDR3 DNA is TGTGCCAGCGGACCGCCATTGGGGGGAGATACGCAGTATTTT.

This clonotype appeared a few times. The genes are TRBV2 and TRBJ1-2; D unresolved. Germline CDR1 SNHLY, CDR2 FYNNEI. The CDR3 loop spans 14 amino acids. Trimming left V 4 bases short and J 8 bases short, with 17 bases between. Written as DNA, the CDR3 is TGTGCCAGCAGTGTAAGGGTAGAAAGGGAGGGCTACACCTTC. It is translated as CASSVRVEREGYTF.

This clonotype was picked up many times. J is TRBJ2-7 and V is TRBV15; D is undetermined. The V end was cut by 0 bases, the J end by 0 bases, with 9 bases between. Germline values: CDR1 LNHNV, CDR2 YYDKDF (reference sequence). This CDR3 region has 15 residues. CDR3 nucleotide sequence: TGTGCCACCAGCAGAGATTGGCGATTCTCCTACGAGCAGTACTTC. Translating gives CATSRDWRFSYEQYF. The variable domain in full, completed from reference TRBV15 and TRBJ2-7, reads DAMVIQNPRYQVTQFGKPVTLSCSQTLNHNVMYWYQQKSSQAPKLLFHYYDKDFNNEADTPDNFQSRRPNTSFCFLDIRSPGLGDTAMYLCATSRDWRFSYEQYFGPGTRLTVT.

At least ten counts were recorded for this clonotype. The V and J genes are TRBV2 and TRBJ2-5; D is uncertain. This CDR3 has 13 residues. The germline V and J ends were trimmed by 2 bases and 2 bases, with 6 bases remaining between them. Per germline, CDR1 SNHLY and CDR2 FYNNEI. This chain's CDR3 is CASSEYPQETQYF. DNA for the CDR3: TGTGCCAGCAGTGAATACCCACAAGAGACCCAGTACTTC. Filled out from reference TRBV2 and TRBJ2-5, the complete variable domain reads EPEVTQTPSHQVTQMGQEVILRCVPISNHLYFYWYRQILGQKVEFLVSFYNNEISEKSEIFDDQFSVERPDGSNFTLKIRSTKLEDSAMYFCASSEYPQETQYFGPGTRLLVL.

Comment on this clonotype: A much more abundant neighbour one base away suggests this may be a read error. The chain is built from TRBV2 and TRBJ2-1; D may be TRBD2 (5 bases). V gave up 7 bases and J gave up 4 bases, with 14 bases separating them. This CDR3 comprises 14 residues. Per germline, CDR1 SNHLY and CDR2 FYNNEI. CDR3 sequence (DNA): TGTGCCAGCATCGTAGCGAGGGATTACAATGAGCAGTTCTTC. Encoded protein: CASIVARDYNEQFF.

The V gene is TRBV5-1, the J gene TRBJ2-7; either TRBD1 or TRBD2 may supply D (5 bases each). This CDR3 comprises 17 residues. With 0 bases removed from V and 3 bases from J, the gap between germline ends came to 19 bases. The germline CDR1 and CDR2 sequences are SGHRS and YFSETQ. CDR3 residues: CASSLGDPTLRGYEQYF. In nucleotides, the CDR3 is TGCGCCAGCAGCTTGGGGGACCCCACTTTAAGGGGCTACGAGCAGTACTTC.

This clonotype has ten or more counts. The V gene is TRBV3-1, the J gene TRBJ1-1; D may be TRBD1 (5 bases). V was shortened by 1 base and J by 11 bases, with 11 bases between the two germline ends. Germline-derived CDR1 and CDR2 are LGHDT and YNNKEL (reference sequence). The CDR3 runs to 12 residues. This CDR3 is CASSQGDYGAFF. The CDR3 bases are TGTGCCAGCAGCCAAGGGGACTACGGGGCTTTCTTT. Drawing the rest from reference TRBV3-1 and TRBJ1-1, the complete variable domain is DTAVSQTPKYLVTQMGNDKSIKCEQNLGHDTMYWYKQDSKKFLKIMFSYNNKELIINETVPNRFSPKSPDKAHLNLHINSLELGDSAVYFCASSQGDYGAFFGQGTRLTVV.

The chain employs TRBV2 and TRBJ1-2, with 8 bases aligning to TRBD1. V gave up 3 bases and J gave up 6 bases; unmatched junction bases: 9. Germline V lookup: CDR1 SNHLY, CDR2 FYNNEI. The CDR3 spans 15 residues. CDR3 bases: TGTGCCAGCAGTGACTGGCAGGGGGCTTCTGATGGCTACACCTTC. Residues: CASSDWQGASDGYTF.

This clonotype was detected ten times or more. V gene TRBV5-1 combines with J gene TRBJ2-1; maybe TRBD1 (6 bases). Germline loops: CDR1 SGHRS, CDR2 YFSETQ. V shed 9 bases and J shed 0 bases, with 16 bases lying between them. The CDR3 loop spans 15 amino acids. This CDR3 is CATSDRMGSYNEQFF. In DNA form, the CDR3 reads TGCGCCACTTCAGACAGGATGGGCTCCTACAATGAGCAGTTCTTC.

V is TRBV10-3 and J is TRBJ2-1, with 11 bases fitting TRBD2. The CDR3 runs 15 residues. Per germline, CDR1 ENHRY and CDR2 SYGVKD. With 2 bases clipped from V and 5 bases from J, the junction kept 2 bases outside the gene matches. CDR3 in DNA: TGTGCCATCAGTGAGACTAGCGGGGGTAACAATGAGCAGTTCTTC. Amino acid sequence: CAISETSGGNNEQFF.

V and J are TRBV25-1 and TRBJ1-4, with unresolved D. The V end was cut by 3 bases, the J end by 8 bases, with 13 bases between. CDR3 length: 14 residues. The germline V gene encodes CDR1 MGHDK and CDR2 SYGVNS. The CDR3 DNA follows: TGTGCCAGCAGTGAGCACCAACGGAAGGAAAAACTGTTTTTT. Amino acid sequence: CASSEHQRKEKLFF.

Many counts were recorded for this clonotype. The chain uses TRBV6-1 and TRBJ2-7; 10 bases fit TRBD1. The CDR3 has 15 amino acids. CDR1 MNHNS and CDR2 SASEGT come from the germline V gene. With V trimmed by 6 bases and J by 3 bases, 8 bases remained unmatched. In DNA form, the CDR3 reads TGTGCCAGCAGAAACCCCGGGACAGGGGTCTACGAGCAGTACTTC. Its protein is CASRNPGTGVYEQYF.

The chain uses TRBV27 and TRBJ2-1; a weak D match, TRBD2 (6 bases). The CDR3 loop spans 15 amino acids. Germline V CDR1 and CDR2: MNHEY, SMNVEV (reference sequence). V dropped 6 bases and J dropped 2 bases, with 14 bases sitting between them. CDR3 in amino acids: CASSNNRLAYNEQFF. CDR3 sequence (DNA): TGTGCCAGCAGCAACAACCGACTAGCCTACAATGAGCAGTTCTTC.

This clonotype was observed a handful of times. V and J are TRBV30 and TRBJ2-5; D unclear. The germline V and J ends were trimmed by 3 bases and 1 base, with 6 bases remaining between them. This CDR3 spans 12 amino acids. The V gene's germline CDR1 is GTSNPN and CDR2 SVGIG (reference sequence). The CDR3 sequence is CAWRYSQETQYF. In DNA form, the CDR3 reads TGTGCCTGGAGGTACAGCCAAGAGACCCAGTACTTC.

The rearrangement joins TRBV5-1 to TRBJ2-1; 8 bases agree with TRBD1. CDR3 size: 15 residues. Germline CDR1 and CDR2: SGHRS and YFSETQ. V lost 4 bases, J lost 7 bases, and 10 bases stayed unmatched. The CDR3 sequence: CASSEWTGLRNEQFF. The CDR3 region has the DNA TGCGCCAGCAGCGAGTGGACAGGGCTGAGGAATGAGCAGTTCTTC.

This clonotype was counted a few times. The chain combines TRBV30 with TRBJ2-7; the D is unclear. Germline-derived CDR1 and CDR2 are GTSNPN and SVGIG (reference sequence). V gave up 7 bases and J gave up 4 bases, with 14 bases separating them. The CDR3 extends over 12 amino acids. CDR3 in amino acids: CALSGDLYEQYF. The DNA of the CDR3 is TGTGCCTTGTCAGGTGATCTATACGAGCAGTACTTC.

This chain links TRBV15 with TRBJ1-4, with 8 bases identical to TRBD1. Germline V CDR1 and CDR2: LNHNV, YYDKDF (reference sequence). The CDR3 consists of 18 residues. J gave up 4 bases and V 5 bases, and 15 bases lay outside the gene matches. Here the CDR3 reads CATSVRQGNRKGNEKLFF. In DNA, the CDR3 is TGTGCCACCAGCGTACGACAGGGGAATCGAAAGGGTAATGAAAAACTGTTTTTT.

This clonotype has more than one count but fewer than ten. The chain employs TRBV11-2 and TRBJ2-3, with a weak D call TRBD2 (6 bases). The CDR3 covers 16 residues. Germline lookup yields CDR1 SGHAT and CDR2 FQNNGV. With 0 bases removed from V and 2 bases from J, the gap between germline ends came to 12 bases. CDR3 sequence (DNA): TGTGCCAGCAGCTTAGACGGTAGCGGAGACACAGATACGCAGTATTTT. It codes for CASSLDGSGDTDTQYF.